These 5 T cell receptor beta chains came from one sample sequenced in a study of T cell responses to AZD1222 COVID-19 vaccine. Data came from immunoSEQ multiplex PCR; TCRdb stores just in-frame clones and leaves some out. Of approximately 150,000 clones listed, 80% to 90% were seen once; the top ten hold roughly 4%. The material was peripheral blood, obtained 28 days after the second dose of the MenACWY control vaccine. Every receptor here comes from an adult who received the MenACWY meningococcal vaccine as a control.

The chain is built from TRBV20-1 and TRBJ2-2; weak D call: TRBD1 (5 bases). CDR1 is DFQATT, CDR2 SNEGSKA, per germline (reference sequence). Trimming removed 3 bases at V and 1 base at J, with 9 bases between. The CDR3 extends over 14 amino acids. The CDR3 reads CSASWQGNTGELFF. CDR3 sequence (DNA): TGCAGTGCTAGTTGGCAGGGGAACACCGGGGAGCTGTTTTTT.

This clone occurred once. The chain employs TRBV3-1 (or the pseudogene TRBV3-2) and TRBJ2-7; TRBD1 is a possible D gene (5 bases). CDR1 is LGHDT, CDR2 YNNKEL, per germline (reference sequence). The CDR3 extends over 12 amino acids. The V and J ends lost 4 bases and 5 bases respectively, with 9 bases between them. The CDR3 DNA reads TGTGCCAGCAGCCGGCAGGGTCACGAGCAGTACTTC. The encoded protein is CASSRQGHEQYF.

The V gene is TRBV6-5, the J gene TRBJ2-5; no reliable D call. Trimming shortened V by 7 bases and J by 2 bases, and 8 bases separated the two germline ends. From germline, CDR1 is MNHEY and CDR2 SVGAGI. The CDR3 is made up of 12 amino acids. In nucleotides, the CDR3 is TGTGCCAGCACCGGGTTTCAAGAGACCCAGTACTTC. It translates to CASTGFQETQYF.

The chain recombines TRBV7-2 with TRBJ1-2; D possibly corresponds to TRBD1 (6 bases). Trimming cost V 4 bases and J 2 bases, with 11 bases left between them. The CDR3 covers 14 residues. Germline V gene data show CDR1 as SGHTA and CDR2 as FQGNSA. The DNA of the CDR3 is TGTGCCAGCAGCTGGGAAACAGGGAACTATGGCTACACCTTC. It translates to CASSWETGNYGYTF.

The J gene is TRBJ2-7, the V gene TRBV10-3; D is perhaps TRBD1 or TRBD2 (5 bases each). In germline, CDR1 is ENHRY, CDR2 SYGVKD. The CDR3 length is 15 residues. V was clipped by 0 bases and J by 0 bases, with 9 bases between them. CDR3 in DNA: TGTGCCATCAGTGAGTCGGGGACGAGCTCCTACGAGCAGTACTTC. Its translation is CAISESGTSSYEQYF.